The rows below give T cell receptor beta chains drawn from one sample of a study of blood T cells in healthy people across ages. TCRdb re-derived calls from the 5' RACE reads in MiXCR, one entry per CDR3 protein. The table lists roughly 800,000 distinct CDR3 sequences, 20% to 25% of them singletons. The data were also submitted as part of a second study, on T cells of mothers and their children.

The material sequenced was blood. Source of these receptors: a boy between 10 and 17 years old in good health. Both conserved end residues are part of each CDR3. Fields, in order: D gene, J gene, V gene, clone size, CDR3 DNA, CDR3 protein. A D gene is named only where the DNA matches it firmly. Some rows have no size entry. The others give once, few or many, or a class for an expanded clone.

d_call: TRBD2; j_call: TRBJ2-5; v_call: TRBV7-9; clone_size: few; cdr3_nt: TGTGCCAGCAGCTCCCTTAGCGAGCGGGGGGAGACCCAGTACTTC; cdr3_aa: CASSSLSERGETQYF
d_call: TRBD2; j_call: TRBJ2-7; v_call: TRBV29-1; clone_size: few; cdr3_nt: TGCAGCGTTGAACTAGCGGAGGCCCCCACCTACGAGCAGTACTTC; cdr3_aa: CSVELAEAPTYEQYF
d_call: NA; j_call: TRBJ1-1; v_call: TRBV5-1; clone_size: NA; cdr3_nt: TGCGCCAGCAGCTGGGGGGAGAGCGAGGCTTTCTTT; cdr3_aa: CASSWGESEAFF
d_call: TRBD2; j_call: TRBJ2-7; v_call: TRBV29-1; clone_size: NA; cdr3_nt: TGCAGCGCCCGGGGAGGCGGGAGCTTGTACGAGCAGTACTTC; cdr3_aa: CSARGGGSLYEQYF
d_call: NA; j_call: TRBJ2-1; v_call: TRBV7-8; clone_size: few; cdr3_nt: TGTGCCAGCAGCTTAAACACGGGGGCTAAATACAATGAGCAGTTCTTC; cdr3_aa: CASSLNTGAKYNEQFF
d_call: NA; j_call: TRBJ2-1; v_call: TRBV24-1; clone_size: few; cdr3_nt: TGTGCCACCAGTGGTAAGAACAGGTACAATGAGCAGTTCTTC; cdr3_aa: CATSGKNRYNEQFF
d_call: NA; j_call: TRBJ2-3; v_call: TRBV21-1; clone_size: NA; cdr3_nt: TGTGCCAGCAGCCCCGGGGCACCTCTTACACGGGATACGCAGTATTTT; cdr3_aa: CASSPGAPLTRDTQYF
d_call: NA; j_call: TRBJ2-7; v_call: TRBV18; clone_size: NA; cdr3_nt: TGTGCCAGCTCACCGGTAGGGGTAGGCGAGCAGTACTTC; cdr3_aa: CASSPVGVGEQYF
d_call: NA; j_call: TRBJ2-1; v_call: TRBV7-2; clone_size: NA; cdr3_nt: TGTGCCAGCAGCAACGGGGGGACAGCCTACAATGAGCAGTTCTTC; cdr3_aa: CASSNGGTAYNEQFF
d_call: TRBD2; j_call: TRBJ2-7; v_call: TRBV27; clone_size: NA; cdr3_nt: TGTGCCAGCAGTTTAACCAGCGGGGGGTTCCGGGAGCAGTACTTC; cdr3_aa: CASSLTSGGFREQYF
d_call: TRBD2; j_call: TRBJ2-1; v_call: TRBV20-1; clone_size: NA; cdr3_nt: TGCAGTGCTATAGACAGGACTAGCGGGAGGATCTGCAATGAGCAGTTCTTC; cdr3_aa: CSAIDRTSGRICNEQFF
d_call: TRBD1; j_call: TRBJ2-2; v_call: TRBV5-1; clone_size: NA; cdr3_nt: TGCGCCAGCAGTCGGACAGGGTCGAACGGGGGGCTGTTTTTT; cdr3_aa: CASSRTGSNGGLFF
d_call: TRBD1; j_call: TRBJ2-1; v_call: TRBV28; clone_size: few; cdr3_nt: TGTGCCAGCAGTTTCTCAGGGGGCGAAAGCAATGAGCAGTTCTTC; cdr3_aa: CASSFSGGESNEQFF
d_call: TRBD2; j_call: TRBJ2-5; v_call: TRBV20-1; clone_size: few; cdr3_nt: TGCAGTGCTTACCTTCTAGCGGGAAAAGAGACCCAGTACTTC; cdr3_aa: CSAYLLAGKETQYF
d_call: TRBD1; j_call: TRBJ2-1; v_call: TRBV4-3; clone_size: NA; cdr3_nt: TGCGCCAGCAGCCAAGATGACAGGGGGGCTTACAATGAGCAGTTCTTC; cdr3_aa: CASSQDDRGAYNEQFF
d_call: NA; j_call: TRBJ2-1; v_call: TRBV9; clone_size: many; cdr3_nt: TGTGCCAGCAGCGCAGGCGGGTCCTCCTACAATGAGCAGTTCTTC; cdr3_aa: CASSAGGSSYNEQFF
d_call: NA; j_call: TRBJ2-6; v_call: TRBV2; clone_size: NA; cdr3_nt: TGTGCCAGCAGTCAGGACCTCGCGGGAGCCAACGTCCTGACTTTC; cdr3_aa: CASSQDLAGANVLTF
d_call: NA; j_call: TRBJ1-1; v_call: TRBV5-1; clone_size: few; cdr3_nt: TGCGCCAGCAGCTTGTGGGCCCCGGGAGAGGCTTTCTTT; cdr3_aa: CASSLWAPGEAFF
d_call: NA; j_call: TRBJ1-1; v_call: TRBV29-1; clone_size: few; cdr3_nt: TGCAGCGCCCGACAGAGATGGGACACTGAAGCTTTCTTT; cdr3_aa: CSARQRWDTEAFF